A selection of T cell receptor beta chains follows, all from one sample in a study of T cell repertoires in ileal Crohn's disease. Data came from immunoSEQ multiplex PCR; TCRdb stores just in-frame clones and leaves some out. Here the sample spans fewer than 16,000 clones, about 80% being singletons. Sample: ileal tissue. The receptors come from an adult with Crohn's disease. CDR3s include the opening cysteine and the closing phenylalanine or tryptophan. D genes are given only for firm matches. Size is omitted from some rows. Given values are once, few, many or a class for expanded clones.

11	TRBV19	TRBJ1-4	NA	NA	CASSDRGALFF	TGTGCCAGTAGTGACCGGGGTGCACTGTTTTTT
16	TRBV7-8	TRBJ2-5	NA	TRBD2	CASSTSSGVNQETQYF	TGTGCCAGCAGCACATCTAGCGGGGTAAACCAAGAGACCCAGTACTTC
15	TRBV6-5	TRBJ2-7	NA	TRBD1	CASSYTRTGAYEQYF	TGTGCCAGCAGTTACACCCGGACAGGGGCCTACGAGCAGTACTTC
13	TRBV19	TRBJ1-1	NA	TRBD1	CASAGQGAAEAFF	TGTGCCAGCGCGGGACAGGGGGCTGCTGAAGCTTTCTTT
14	TRBV2	TRBJ1-5	NA	TRBD1	CASSEGTGNQPQHF	TGTGCCAGCAGTGAAGGGACAGGGAATCAGCCCCAGCATTTT
16	TRBV5-6	TRBJ2-1	NA	NA	CASSSETKGPYNEQFF	TGTGCCAGCAGCTCCGAGACTAAAGGCCCCTACAATGAGCAGTTCTTC
16	TRBV7-3	TRBJ1-1	NA	NA	CASSLQGAGLNTEAFF	TGTGCCAGCAGCTTACAGGGAGCGGGGCTGAACACTGAAGCTTTCTTT
15	TRBV7-8	TRBJ2-7	NA	NA	CASSLGAGPAYEQYF	TGTGCCAGCAGCTTAGGGGCGGGTCCCGCCTACGAGCAGTACTTC
14	TRBV5-1	TRBJ1-2	NA	TRBD1	CASSNWDSGYGYTF	TGCGCCAGCAGCAATTGGGACAGCGGCTATGGCTACACCTTC
15	TRBV6-1	TRBJ1-2	once	NA	CASSEAWGANYGYTF	TGTGCCAGCAGTGAAGCGTGGGGAGCTAACTATGGCTACACCTTC
15	TRBV11-2	TRBJ1-2	NA	TRBD1	CASSLRRGRGDGYTF	TGTGCCAGCAGCTTACGGCGGGGCAGGGGGGATGGCTACACCTTC
15	TRBV30	TRBJ1-5	NA	NA	CAWTPRWEGRQPQHF	TGTGCCTGGACTCCACGGTGGGAGGGCAGGCAGCCCCAGCATTTT
16	TRBV2	TRBJ1-5	NA	TRBD1	CASSERGRGRNQPQHF	TGTGCCAGCAGTGAAAGGGGCAGGGGGCGCAATCAGCCCCAGCATTTT
16	TRBV11-2	TRBJ2-2	NA	TRBD1	CASSGGTGGYTGELFF	TGTGCCAGCAGCGGCGGGACAGGGGGTTACACCGGGGAGCTGTTTTTT
13	TRBV2	TRBJ1-2	few	TRBD1	CASRGGEIDGYTF	TGTGCCAGCAGAGGGGGCGAGATTGATGGCTACACCTTC
15	TRBV5-1	TRBJ2-5	NA	TRBD2	CASSLVAGRGETQYF	TGCGCCAGCAGCTTGGTAGCGGGGAGAGGGGAGACCCAGTACTTC
18	TRBV5-6	TRBJ1-4	NA	NA	CASSLAGELTPPPRGLFF	TGTGCCAGCAGCTTGGCGGGGGAGCTGACTCCCCCCCCGAGGGGACTGTTTTTT
16	TRBV6-6	TRBJ1-5	few	TRBD1	CASSHLRGTGDQPQHF	TGTGCCAGCAGTCACCTCCGCGGGACAGGGGATCAGCCCCAGCATTTT
14	TRBV6-5	TRBJ1-1	few	NA	CASSEDGVGTEAFF	TGTGCCAGCAGTGAGGACGGGGTGGGCACTGAAGCTTTCTTT
14	TRBV6-1	TRBJ1-3	few	NA	CASSDRFSGNTIYF	TGTGCCAGCAGTGACAGGTTCTCTGGAAACACCATATATTTT
15	TRBV7-6	TRBJ2-3	NA	TRBD2	CASSPTSGRADTQYF	TGTGCCAGCAGCCCCACTAGCGGGAGGGCAGATACGCAGTATTTT
15	TRBV5-4	TRBJ2-3	NA	TRBD2	CASTPSTSGFEVQYF	TGTGCCAGCACCCCGAGTACTAGCGGGTTTGAGGTGCAGTATTTT
16	TRBV2	TRBJ1-2	few	TRBD1	CASSPWGQGSKDGYTF	TGTGCCAGCAGTCCGTGGGGACAGGGTAGTAAGGATGGCTACACCTTC
13	TRBV9	TRBJ2-1	NA	NA	CASSLTPPNEQFF	TGTGCCAGCAGCCTAACCCCCCCCAATGAGCAGTTCTTC
15	TRBV10-3	TRBJ2-3	NA	TRBD2	CAISDPGTNTDTQYF	TGTGCCATCAGTGACCCTGGGACTAACACAGATACGCAGTATTTT
15	TRBV27	TRBJ1-1	few	NA	CASSSAGRMNTEAFF	TGTGCCAGCAGTTCGGCGGGACGGATGAACACTGAAGCTTTCTTT
15	TRBV18	TRBJ2-4	NA	TRBD2	CASSPPGGDKNIQYF	TGTGCCAGCTCACCACCGGGAGGGGACAAAAACATTCAGTACTTC